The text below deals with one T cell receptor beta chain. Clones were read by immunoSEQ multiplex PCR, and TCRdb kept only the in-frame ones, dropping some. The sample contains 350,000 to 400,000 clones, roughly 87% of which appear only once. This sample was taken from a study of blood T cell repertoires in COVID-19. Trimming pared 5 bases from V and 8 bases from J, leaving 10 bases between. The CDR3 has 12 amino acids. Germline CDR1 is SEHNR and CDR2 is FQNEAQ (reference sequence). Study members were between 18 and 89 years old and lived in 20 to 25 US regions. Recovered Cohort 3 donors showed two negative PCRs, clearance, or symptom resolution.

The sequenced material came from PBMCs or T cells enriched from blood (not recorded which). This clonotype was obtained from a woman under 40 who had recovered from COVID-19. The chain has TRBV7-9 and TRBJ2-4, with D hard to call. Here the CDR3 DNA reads TGTGCCAGCAGCCCAACAGTGGACATTCAGTACTTC. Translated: CASSPTVDIQYF. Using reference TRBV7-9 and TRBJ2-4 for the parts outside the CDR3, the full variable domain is DTGVSQNPRHKITKRGQNVTFRCDPISEHNRLYWYRQTLGQGPEFLTYFQNEAQLEKSRLLSDRFSAERPKGSFSTLEIQRTEQGDSAMYLCASSPTVDIQYFGAGTRLSVL.